The subject of this entry is one T cell receptor beta chain. The sample is drawn from a study of tumor-infiltrating lymphocytes in localized non-small cell lung cancer. Libraries were prepared by immunoSEQ multiplex PCR; TCRdb keeps only in-frame clonotypes and omits some of them. The sample includes 10,000 to 15,000 clones, about 78% of them seen just once. Deletions cut 4 bases from V and 7 bases from J, with 17 bases between. The CDR3 length is 15 residues. Germline CDR1 and CDR2: MDHEN and SYDVKM. The sequence derives from a human donor with non-small cell lung cancer. Sequencing was carried out using uninvolved lung tissue not adjacent to the tumor. This chain uses TRBV28 with TRBJ2-1, with D maybe TRBD2 (7 bases). The CDR3 coding sequence is TGTGCCAGCAGTTGGGGGGGGGCCCGGGAGAATGAGCAGTTCTTC. Residues: CASSWGGARENEQFF.